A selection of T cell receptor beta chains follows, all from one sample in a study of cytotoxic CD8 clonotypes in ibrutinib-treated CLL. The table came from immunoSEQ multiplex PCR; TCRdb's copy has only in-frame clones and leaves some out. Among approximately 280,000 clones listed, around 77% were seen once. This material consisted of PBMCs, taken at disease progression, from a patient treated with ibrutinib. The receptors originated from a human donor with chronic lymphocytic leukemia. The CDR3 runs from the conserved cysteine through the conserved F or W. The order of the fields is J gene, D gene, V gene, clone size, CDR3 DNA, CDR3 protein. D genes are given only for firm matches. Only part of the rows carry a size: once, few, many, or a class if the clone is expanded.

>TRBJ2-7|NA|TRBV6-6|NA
TGTGCCAGCAGTCGACGCGCAGGGTCCGAGCAGTACTTC
CASSRRAGSEQYF
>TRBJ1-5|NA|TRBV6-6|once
TGTGCCAGCAGTTACGACAGAACCCAGCATTTT
CASSYDRTQHF
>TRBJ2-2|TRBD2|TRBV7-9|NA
TGTGCCAGCAGCTTATCCCGTGTTGCGGGGGAGGGCACCGGGGAGCTGTTTTTT
CASSLSRVAGEGTGELFF
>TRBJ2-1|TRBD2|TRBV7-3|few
TGTGCCAGCAGCCCCCGAGATAGCGGGAGGTATGAGCAGTTCTTC
CASSPRDSGRYEQFF
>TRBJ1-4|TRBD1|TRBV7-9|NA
TGTGCCAGCAGCCCCGGGACAGGGGTGCGATGGGAAAAACTGTTTTTT
CASSPGTGVRWEKLFF
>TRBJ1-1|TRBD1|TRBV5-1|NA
TGCGCCAGCAGCCTCCGACCGACAGGGGACACTGAAGCTTTCTTT
CASSLRPTGDTEAFF
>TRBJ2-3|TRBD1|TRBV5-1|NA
TGCGCCAGCAGCGCGGGACAGGGGGCGGATACGCAGTATTTT
CASSAGQGADTQYF
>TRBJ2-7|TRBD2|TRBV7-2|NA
TGTGCCAGCAGCTTAGTAGCGGGAGGCTACGAGCAGTACTTC
CASSLVAGGYEQYF
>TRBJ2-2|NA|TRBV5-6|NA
TGTGCCAGCAGCTTGGGATGGAGGGGGGAGCTGTTTTTT
CASSLGWRGELFF
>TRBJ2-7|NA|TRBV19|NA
TGTGCCAGTAGTATAGCCAGCTCCTACGAGCAGTACTTC
CASSIASSYEQYF
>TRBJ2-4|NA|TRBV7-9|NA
TGTGCCAGCAGCACCTTCACAGGGGCCAAAAACATTCAGTACTTC
CASSTFTGAKNIQYF
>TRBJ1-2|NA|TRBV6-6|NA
TGTGCCAGCAGTTACGTGTCCGGCAGGCGCATCTATGGCTACACCTTC
CASSYVSGRRIYGYTF
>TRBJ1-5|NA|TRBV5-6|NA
TGTGCCAGCAGCTTTTGGGGCAGACCTAGCAATCAGCCCCAGCATTTT
CASSFWGRPSNQPQHF
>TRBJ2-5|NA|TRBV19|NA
TGTGCCAGCTCTCAAGGTTGGGAGACCCAGTACTTC
CASSQGWETQYF
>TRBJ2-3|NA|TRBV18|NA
TGTGCCAGCTCACCAAGGTCGGCAGGCGTGACTAGCACAGATACGCAGTATTTT
CASSPRSAGVTSTDTQYF
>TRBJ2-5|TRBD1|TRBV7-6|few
TGTGCCAGCAGCTCCAGGGGGCTCGGTGAGACCCAGTACTTC
CASSSRGLGETQYF
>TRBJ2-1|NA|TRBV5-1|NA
TGCGCCAGCAGGGGTGTTAGCAGCTACAATGAGCAGTTCTTC
CASRGVSSYNEQFF
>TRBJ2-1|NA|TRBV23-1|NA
TGCGCCAGCAGTCAATTGTCGGGTAGCTCCTACAATGAGCAGTTCTTC
CASSQLSGSSYNEQFF
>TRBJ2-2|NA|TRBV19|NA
TGTGCCAGTAGTATAACCAGCCCAACGAACACCGGGGAGCTGTTTTTT
CASSITSPTNTGELFF
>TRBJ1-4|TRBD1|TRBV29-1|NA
TGCAGCGGGTCACAGGGGGCAACTAATGAAAAACTGTTTTTT
CSGSQGATNEKLFF
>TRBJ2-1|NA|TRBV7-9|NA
TGTGCCAGCAGCACAACTAGAACCAATGAGCAGTTCTTC
CASSTTRTNEQFF
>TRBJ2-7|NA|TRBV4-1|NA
TGCGCCAGCAGCCCCAGTGGGACACGGGGATACTACTACGAGCAGTACTTC
CASSPSGTRGYYYEQYF
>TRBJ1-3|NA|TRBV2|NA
TGTGCCAGCAGGGAACGTACTGGCGGGTCTGGAAACACCATATATTTT
CASRERTGGSGNTIYF
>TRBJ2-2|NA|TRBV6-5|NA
TGTGCCAGCAGACCCGTGGGGGCCACCGGGGAGCTGTTTTTT
CASRPVGATGELFF
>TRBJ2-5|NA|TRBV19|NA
TGTGCCAGTAGTATTAGGCGGTTCCAAGAGACCCAGTACTTC
CASSIRRFQETQYF
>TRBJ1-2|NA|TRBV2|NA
TGTGCCAGCAGGATCCGGGCCCCGAACTATGGCTACACCTTC
CASRIRAPNYGYTF
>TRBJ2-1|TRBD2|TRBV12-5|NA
TGTGCTAGTGGTTTCGGCACTAGCGGGGGGAAGCCCTACAATGAGCAGTTCTTC
CASGFGTSGGKPYNEQFF
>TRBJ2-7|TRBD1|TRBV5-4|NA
TGTGCCAGCAGTCGGGACAGTCACGAGCAGTACTTC
CASSRDSHEQYF
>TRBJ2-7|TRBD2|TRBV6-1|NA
TGTGCCAGCAGCCCTGGACTAGCGGGCTACGAGCAGTACTTC
CASSPGLAGYEQYF
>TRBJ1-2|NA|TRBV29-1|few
TGCAGCGTTGATGAGGGCTATGGCTACACCTTC
CSVDEGYGYTF
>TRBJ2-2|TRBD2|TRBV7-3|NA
TGTGCCAGCAGCGCGACTAGCGCAGACACCGGGGAGCTGTTTTTT
CASSATSADTGELFF
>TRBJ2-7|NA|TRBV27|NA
TGTGCCAGCAGTCTTACGGGGAGCGGCTACGAGCAGTACTTC
CASSLTGSGYEQYF
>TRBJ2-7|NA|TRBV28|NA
TGTGCCAGCAGTAGAGGGGAGCCCTACGAGCAGTACTTC
CASSRGEPYEQYF
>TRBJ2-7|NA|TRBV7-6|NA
TGTGCCAGCAGCTCCTGTAGGGAACCGCCCTACGAGCAGTACTTC
CASSSCREPPYEQYF
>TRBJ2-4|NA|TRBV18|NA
TGTGCCAGCTCACCACTGCAGGGACTAGCCAAAAACATTCAGTACTTC
CASSPLQGLAKNIQYF
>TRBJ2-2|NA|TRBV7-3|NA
TGTGCCAGCAGCCCCCGTCCGAAGGGAGGCACCGGGGAGCTGTTTTTT
CASSPRPKGGTGELFF
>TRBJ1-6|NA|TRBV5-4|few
TGTGCCAGCAGCTTGTTGGGGAATTCACCCCTCCACTTT
CASSLLGNSPLHF
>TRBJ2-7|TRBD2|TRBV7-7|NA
TGTGCCAGCAGCTTAGATACTAACTCCGCTAGCGGGAGTATTTACGAGCAGTACTTC
CASSLDTNSASGSIYEQYF
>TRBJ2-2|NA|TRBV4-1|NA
TGCGCCAGCAGCCACGCGGGCGGGGAGCTGTTTTTT
CASSHAGGELFF
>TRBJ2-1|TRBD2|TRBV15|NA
TGTGCCACCAGCAGAGATAAATGGGGACTAGCGATTTTAGATGGGCAGTTCTTC
CATSRDKWGLAILDGQFF
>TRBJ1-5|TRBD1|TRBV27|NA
TGTGCCAGCGGGGACAGAGTCAATCAGCCCCAGCATTTT
CASGDRVNQPQHF
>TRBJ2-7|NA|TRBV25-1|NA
TGTGCCAGCAGTGATTTTAGAATATTCCACGAGCAGTACTTC
CASSDFRIFHEQYF
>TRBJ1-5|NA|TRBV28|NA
TGTGCCAGCCGCCGACAGGGCAATCAGCCCCAGCATTTT
CASRRQGNQPQHF
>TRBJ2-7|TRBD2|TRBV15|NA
TGTGCCACCAGCAGTGGGACTAGCGGGGTCCACGAGCAGTACTTC
CATSSGTSGVHEQYF
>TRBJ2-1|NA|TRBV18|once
TGTGCCAGCTCCTCCGGGGTCGTGACCTACAATGAGCAGTTCTTC
CASSSGVVTYNEQFF
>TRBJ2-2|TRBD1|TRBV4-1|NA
TGCGCCAGCAGCCATCCTGGACAGGGCGGGACCGGGGAGCTGTTTTTT
CASSHPGQGGTGELFF
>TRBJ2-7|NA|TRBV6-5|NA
TGTGCCAGCAGTTACTCGTCCCTTCCCCACTACGAGCAGTACTTC
CASSYSSLPHYEQYF
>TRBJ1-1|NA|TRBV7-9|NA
TGTGCCAGCATCAGGTGGGGACTTCCCACGAACACTGAAGCTTTCTTT
CASIRWGLPTNTEAFF
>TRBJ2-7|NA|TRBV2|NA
TGTGCCAGCAGTGGGGTAGTGGAAGATACGTACTTC
CASSGVVEDTYF
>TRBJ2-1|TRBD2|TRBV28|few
TGTGCCAGCAGCTCTATCCGCTCACTAGCGGGAGACAATGAGCAGTTCTTC
CASSSIRSLAGDNEQFF
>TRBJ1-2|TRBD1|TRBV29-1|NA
TGCAGCGCCGGAGGGGACAGAAACTATGGCTACACCTTC
CSAGGDRNYGYTF
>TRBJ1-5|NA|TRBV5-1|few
TGCGCCAGCAGCTTGAATGGCCCGCCTCAGCCCCAGCATTTT
CASSLNGPPQPQHF
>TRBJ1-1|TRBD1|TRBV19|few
TGTGCCAGTAGTTACAGGGGGCAAGGCACTGAAGCTTTCTTT
CASSYRGQGTEAFF